Presented here are 14 T cell receptor beta chains from one specimen sequenced in a study of T cells in Graves' hyperthyroidism and ophthalmopathy. TCR beta CDR3 sequences were amplified from RNA transcripts. The TCR CDR3 first-round RT-PCR relied on the HTBI primer set. Each CDR3 protein is one row after TCRdb ran MiXCR on the multiplex PCR reads. The repertoire holds 150,000 to 200,000 distinct CDR3 sequences, 9.4% seen once, with roughly a fifth in the top ten. The material sequenced was blood. All receptors come from a woman aged 18-29 years with Graves' hyperthyroidism that later progressed to Graves' ophthalmopathy.

This clonotype has a count of ten or more. The CDR3 DNA sequence: TGTGCCAGCAGTGGGGGCATGAACACTGAAGCTTTCTTT. This sequence encodes CASSGGMNTEAFF. This chain joins TRBV2 and TRBJ1-1; D might be TRBD1 (5 bases). The CDR3 spans 13 residues. Trimming removed 4 bases at V and 0 bases at J, with 6 bases between. Germline-derived CDR1 and CDR2 are SNHLY and FYNNEI.

This clonotype was seen a few times. The rearrangement joins TRBV18 to TRBJ2-7, with 8 bases that match TRBD1. Germline-derived CDR1 and CDR2 are KGHSH and LQKENI. Trimming removed 0 bases from V and 2 bases from J; junction bases left unmatched: 12. The CDR3 is 18 residues long. Here the CDR3 reads CASSPPETRQGPAYEQYF. CDR3 in DNA: TGTGCCAGCTCACCACCCGAGACAAGACAGGGGCCCGCCTACGAGCAGTACTTC.

This clonotype was counted between two and nine times. This chain uses TRBV10-2 with TRBJ2-1, with TRBD2 identical over 9 bases. Looked up from germline, CDR1 is WSHSY and CDR2 is SAAADI. The CDR3 totals 15 residues. The J segment lost 7 bases and the V segment lost 6 bases, leaving 10 bases of the junction unmatched. CDR3 loop: CASRDIAGVRNEQFF. DNA of the CDR3: TGCGCCAGCAGAGACATAGCGGGGGTTAGGAATGAGCAGTTCTTC.

The rearrangement uses TRBV24-1 and TRBJ2-1; 11 positions agree with TRBD1. V lost 3 bases and J lost 5; bases outside the gene matches: 5. Germline V gene sequence: CDR1 KGHDR, CDR2 SFDVKD. CDR3 length: 16 residues. CDR3 sequence: CATSDTRTGGHNEQFF. The CDR3 coding sequence is TGTGCCACCAGTGATACTAGGACAGGGGGCCACAATGAGCAGTTCTTC.

This clonotype was picked up a small number of times. The chain combines TRBV6-1 with TRBJ2-3, with D possibly TRBD2 on 5 matching bases. The germline V gene encodes CDR1 MNHNS and CDR2 SASEGT. V lost 5 bases to trimming and J lost 8 bases, with 17 bases between them. The CDR3 contains 14 residues. The CDR3 bases are TGTGCCAGCAGTCCCTCCGGAATCCGGGGTACGCAGTATTTT. Translated: CASSPSGIRGTQYF.

The V and J genes are TRBV18 and TRBJ2-7; D is unclear. The germline V and J ends were trimmed by 4 bases and 6 bases, with 10 bases remaining between them. The germline V gene encodes CDR1 KGHSH and CDR2 LQKENI. This CDR3 region has 12 residues. The CDR3 protein is CASSRSRSEQYF. The CDR3 DNA sequence: TGTGCCAGCTCACGCTCTCGGAGCGAGCAGTACTTC.

This clonotype occurred many times. This rearrangement joins TRBV19 to TRBJ2-7; 7 nucleotides align to TRBD1. V lost 1 base, J lost 2 bases, and 2 bases stayed unmatched. This CDR3 is built from 14 residues. Germline values: CDR1 LNHDA, CDR2 SQIVND (reference sequence). CDR3 DNA sequence: TGTGCCAGTAGTATAGCCGGGACAGCCTACGAGCAGTACTTC. Protein sequence: CASSIAGTAYEQYF. The full variable domain, in which reference TRBV19 and TRBJ2-7 provide the parts outside the CDR3, is DGGITQSPKYLFRKEGQNVTLSCEQNLNHDAMYWYRQDPGQGLRLIYYSQIVNDFQKGDIAEGYSVSREKKESFPLTVTSAQKNPTAFYLCASSIAGTAYEQYFGPGTRLTVT.

J is TRBJ1-4 and V is TRBV4-2; D uncertain. Germline V gene sequence: CDR1 LGHNA, CDR2 YNFKEQ. Trimming cost V 0 bases and J 11 bases, with 10 bases left between them. This CDR3 has 13 amino acids. The CDR3 sequence: CASSQDSRGKLFF. DNA for the CDR3: TGTGCCAGCAGCCAAGATTCGCGCGGGAAACTGTTTTTT.

This clonotype occurred many times. V gene TRBV3-1 combines with J gene TRBJ2-7; D possibly corresponds to TRBD2 (6 bases). Deletions cut 6 bases from V and 3 bases from J, with 9 bases between. The V gene's germline CDR1 is LGHDT and CDR2 YNNKEL (reference sequence). The CDR3 is 12 amino acids. Here the CDR3 DNA reads TGTGCCAGCAGGGGGCGGGGCTACGAGCAGTACTTC. Translating gives CASRGRGYEQYF.

Details on this clonotype: One end of the junction fails to match germline, which may point to a read error. The chain carries TRBV12-3 or TRBV12-4 and TRBJ2-3; D is uncertain. This CDR3 comprises 12 residues. CDR3 DNA: TGTGCCGGCAGTTTTGCCGACGATACGCAGTATTTT. Residues: CAGSFADDTQYF.

This clonotype was recorded at least ten times. V is TRBV19 and J is TRBJ1-1; tentatively, D is TRBD1 (6 bases). V was pared by 3 bases and J by 4 bases, with 9 bases between. The CDR3 loop spans 13 amino acids. Germline V gives CDR1 LNHDA, CDR2 SQIVND (reference sequence). The CDR3 spells CASSIGGITEAFF. CDR3 nucleotides: TGTGCCAGTAGTATTGGGGGCATCACTGAAGCTTTCTTT.

Many counts were recorded for this clonotype. The chain recombines TRBV4-1 with TRBJ2-5; 11 bases map to TRBD2. The germline CDR1 and CDR2 sequences are MGHRA and YSYEKL. Trimming at V came to 3 bases and at J to 0 bases, leaving 9 bases not matched to a gene. This CDR3 contains 18 residues. The CDR3 sequence: CASSQPTSGSVYQETQYF. The DNA of the CDR3 is TGCGCCAGCAGCCAGCCTACTAGCGGGAGCGTTTACCAAGAGACCCAGTACTTC.

The chain uses TRBV18 and TRBJ2-3; 12 nucleotides align to TRBD2. Germline assignment: CDR1 KGHSH and CDR2 LQKENI. With 3 bases clipped from V and 9 bases from J, the junction kept 13 bases outside the gene matches. The CDR3 spans 17 residues. Here the CDR3 reads CASSPPRLAGDPLTQYF. CDR3 DNA: TGTGCCAGCTCACCGCCTCGACTAGCGGGAGACCCTTTGACGCAGTATTTT.

Regarding this clonotype: One junction end does not reproduce the germline sequence, and a read error may be involved. The chain uses TRBV6-1 and TRBJ2-7; TRBD1 matches at 8 bases. The germline CDR1 and CDR2 sequences are MNHNS and SASEGT. This CDR3 comprises 12 residues. The CDR3 loop reads CTSSRTGGEQYF. CDR3 sequence (DNA): TGTACCAGCAGTAGAACAGGGGGCGAGCAGTACTTC.